The rows below give T cell receptor beta chains drawn from one sample of a study of graft-versus-host responses after intestinal transplantation. These receptors' antigens are unknown. The protocol was immunoSEQ multiplex PCR, while the TCRdb copy is restricted to in-frame clones and leaves out a portion. The sample has under 90,000 clones; around 93% are singletons. The sample here was unstimulated CD4+ T cells sorted from spleen or lymph node cells, taken before transplant. The origin of the receptors is a human donor who was the organ donor for an intestinal transplant. Each CDR3 is given with its conserved first and last residue. The D gene is left open where the match is weak.

>TRBD1|TRBV6-4|TRBJ2-3
CASSMRGQGSTDTQYF
TGTGCCAGCAGTATGAGGGGGCAGGGGAGCACAGATACGCAGTATTTT
>-|TRBV25-1|TRBJ2-6
CASSKQVFGANVLTF
TGTGCCAGCAGTAAGCAGGTTTTTGGGGCCAACGTCCTGACTTTC
>TRBD2|TRBV4-2|TRBJ2-3
CASSQDRPSGSTDTQYF
TGTGCCAGCAGCCAAGACCGGCCTAGCGGAAGCACAGATACGCAGTATTTT
>-|TRBV18|TRBJ2-5
CASSRGQGETQYF
TGTGCCAGCTCACGGGGCCAGGGAGAGACCCAGTACTTC
>-|TRBV2|TRBJ2-4
CASVVSPRKMAKNIQYF
TGTGCCAGCGTTGTGAGCCCGCGAAAGATGGCCAAAAACATTCAGTACTTC
>TRBD2|TRBV7-9|TRBJ2-7
CASSLVWTSEAYEQYF
TGTGCCAGCAGCTTAGTTTGGACTAGCGAAGCCTACGAGCAGTACTTC
>-|TRBV28|TRBJ2-3
CASSLGGNTDTQYF
TGTGCCAGCAGTCTGGGGGGAAACACAGATACGCAGTATTTT
>-|TRBV30|TRBJ2-5
CASSVRLQETQYF
TGTGCCTCCTCCGTCAGACTGCAAGAGACCCAGTACTTC
>-|TRBV4-1|TRBJ2-3
CASSQDLATDTQYF
TGCGCCAGCAGCCAAGACCTAGCGACAGATACGCAGTATTTT
>-|TRBV5-1|TRBJ2-1
CASSWGRALYNEQFF
TGCGCCAGCAGCTGGGGGCGGGCCCTATACAATGAGCAGTTCTTC
>-|TRBV19|TRBJ1-5
CASTRAGNQPQHF
TGTGCAAGTACCAGGGCGGGCAATCAGCCCCAGCATTTT
>TRBD1|TRBV5-4|TRBJ2-4
CASSFDRQGQNIQYF
TGTGCCAGCAGCTTCGACAGACAGGGCCAAAACATTCAGTACTTC
>-|TRBV2|TRBJ1-3
CASREFSGNTIYF
TGTGCCAGCAGGGAGTTCTCTGGAAACACCATATATTTT
>TRBD2|TRBV5-8|TRBJ2-7
CASSFFSLAGGSYEQYF
TGTGCCAGCAGCTTTTTCTCACTAGCGGGAGGTTCCTACGAGCAGTACTTC
>TRBD1|TRBV27|TRBJ1-1
CASSLYPDRGSLNTEAFF
TGTGCCAGCAGTTTATATCCCGACAGGGGGTCGTTGAACACTGAAGCTTTCTTT
>TRBD1|TRBV2|TRBJ2-4
CASNTPGQGPKNIQYF
TGTGCCAGCAATACTCCGGGACAGGGACCGAAAAACATTCAGTACTTC
>TRBD2|TRBV6-5|TRBJ2-3
CATGTITDTQYF
TGTGCCACCGGGACTATCACAGATACGCAGTATTTT